This TCR beta chain was captured by sequencing in a study of T-cell reconstitution after alpha-beta-depleted transplantation in children. Study observations and caveats: Expanded graft clones, several hundred of them, were reportedly the source of alpha-beta T cells about two months after transplant. At day 60, the high TCRbeta diversity found in some patients originated from recipient T cells and thymic progenitors that had survived.

Unique molecular identifiers tagged the TCRbeta library. TCRdb itself ran the PCR reads through MiXCR, one entry per CDR3 protein. The sample consists of roughly 250,000 distinct CDR3 sequences, approximately 8.9% of them appearing once. The V end was cut by 5 bases, the J end by 3 bases, with 20 bases between. The germline CDR1 and CDR2 sequences are SEHNR and FQNEAQ (reference sequence). CDR3 length: 16 amino acids. In its sample, this clonotype was seen a few times. Its antigen remains unidentified. The chain carries TRBV7-9 and TRBJ2-7; D gene ambiguous. This specimen was PBMCs, mostly from graft donor cells, taken 180 days after TCRalphabeta/CD19-depleted stem cell transplant. The TCR was taken from a male patient younger than 18 who had a stem cell transplant for acute lymphoblastic leukemia, so the T cells may come from the graft donor. Here the CDR3 reads CASSRTPSSSFYEQYF. The CDR3 nucleotides read TGTGCCAGCAGCCGCACTCCTTCTAGTTCCTTCTACGAGCAGTACTTC.